These T cell receptor beta chains were read from a single sample in a study of blood T cell repertoires in COVID-19. Sequencing used immunoSEQ multiplex PCR; TCRdb keeps in-frame clones, though not all of them. The sample shows about 120,000 clones, 87% of them seen only once. Sequencing used peripheral blood. These receptors came from a woman in her seventies with acute or convalescent COVID-19. Both conserved end residues are part of each CDR3. A D gene is named only where the DNA matches it firmly. Expanded clones are given a class, and other clones once, few, many or no size at all.

size	D	V	J	CDR3	DNA
NA	TRBD1	TRBV7-2	TRBJ1-2	CASSLAAGQGLDRNYGYTF	TGTGCCAGCAGCTTAGCCGCGGGACAGGGCCTTGATAGGAACTATGGCTACACCTTC
NA	NA	TRBV28	TRBJ1-2	CASSLGQLNYGYTF	TGTGCCAGCAGTTTAGGACAGCTTAACTATGGCTACACCTTC
few	NA	TRBV4-1	TRBJ1-2	CASRGGAGYGYTF	TGCGCCAGCAGGGGGGGGGCTGGCTATGGCTACACCTTC
NA	NA	TRBV10-2	TRBJ1-1	CASSEFLYGQTNIEAFF	TGCGCCAGCAGTGAGTTTCTTTACGGACAGACGAATATTGAAGCTTTCTTT
NA	TRBD1	TRBV5-8	TRBJ2-7	CASARTGSSYEQYF	TGTGCCAGCGCCCGGACAGGGAGCTCCTACGAGCAGTACTTC
few	NA	TRBV3-1/TRBV3-2	TRBJ1-1	CASSQVGTPNTEAFF	TGTGCCAGCAGCCAAGTCGGGACACCGAACACTGAAGCTTTCTTT
NA	TRBD1	TRBV7-9	TRBJ2-3	CASSPTGGRIPDTQYF	TGTGCCAGCAGCCCAACAGGGGGCAGGATCCCAGATACGCAGTATTTT
NA	NA	TRBV3-1/TRBV3-2	TRBJ2-1	CASSQLPSSSANEQFF	TGTGCCAGCAGCCAATTACCTAGCTCGTCGGCAAATGAGCAGTTCTTC
NA	NA	TRBV6-5	TRBJ1-2	CASSYPGVGGYTF	TGTGCCAGCAGTTACCCGGGAGTAGGTGGCTACACCTTC
NA	NA	TRBV7-9	TRBJ1-1	CASSLGNLRTEAFF	TGTGCCAGCAGCTTAGGGAATTTGAGGACTGAAGCTTTCTTT
NA	NA	TRBV28	TRBJ2-7	CASTDSYSSYEQYF	TGTGCCAGTACGGACTCCTACAGCTCCTACGAGCAGTACTTC
NA	NA	TRBV4-1	TRBJ1-2	CASSPWENYGYTF	TGCGCCAGCAGCCCGTGGGAGAACTATGGCTACACCTTC
NA	NA	TRBV28	TRBJ1-4	CASSSGVNEKLFF	TGTGCCAGCAGTTCGGGGGTTAATGAAAAACTGTTTTTT
NA	NA	TRBV10-1	TRBJ1-3	CASSERDSGNTIYF	TGCGCCAGCAGTGAACGGGACTCTGGAAACACCATATATTTT
NA	TRBD1	TRBV2	TRBJ1-4	CASSPPGTGGEKLFF	TGTGCCAGCAGCCCTCCCGGGACAGGGGGCGAAAAACTGTTTTTT
NA	TRBD1	TRBV28	TRBJ1-2	CASREQQGALFYGYTF	TGTGCCAGCAGGGAACAACAGGGGGCTCTCTTCTATGGCTACACCTTC
NA	NA	TRBV6-5	TRBJ1-1	CASSYSGGYVNTEAFF	TGTGCCAGCAGTTACTCGGGAGGGTATGTGAACACTGAAGCTTTCTTT
NA	NA	TRBV5-1	TRBJ2-5	CASSFAGGQETQYF	TGCGCCAGCAGCTTCGCAGGGGGGCAAGAGACCCAGTACTTC
NA	NA	TRBV5-1	TRBJ1-2	CASSSNGADLGYGYTF	TGCGCCAGCAGCAGCAATGGGGCGGACCTGGGGTATGGCTACACCTTC
NA	NA	TRBV6-6	TRBJ1-2	CASSSRAGHHYGYTF	TGTGCCAGCAGTTCCCGGGCAGGGCATCACTATGGCTACACCTTC
NA	NA	TRBV5-4	TRBJ1-1	CASSLVGPNTEAFF	TGTGCCAGCAGCTTGGTGGGGCCCAACACTGAAGCTTTCTTT
NA	NA	TRBV19	TRBJ1-5	CASSLQGPLNNQPQHF	TGTGCCAGTAGCTTACAGGGCCCCCTAAACAATCAGCCCCAGCATTTT
NA	TRBD1	TRBV6-5	TRBJ1-6	CANGQGNSPLHF	TGTGCCAACGGACAGGGGAATTCACCCCTCCACTTT
NA	NA	TRBV11-3	TRBJ1-4	CASSYIRGEKLFF	TGTGCCAGCAGCTATATTAGGGGTGAAAAACTGTTTTTT
once	TRBD1	TRBV6-5	TRBJ1-2	CASGRQGFSGYTF	TGTGCCAGCGGTCGACAGGGCTTCTCCGGCTACACCTTC
NA	TRBD1	TRBV19	TRBJ1-6	CASKDRARSYNSPLHF	TGTGCCAGTAAAGACAGGGCACGCTCCTATAATTCACCCCTCCACTTT
NA	TRBD1	TRBV19	TRBJ2-7	CASSPSHQGAHEQYF	TGTGCCAGTAGTCCATCCCACCAGGGGGCCCACGAGCAGTACTTC
NA	NA	TRBV18	TRBJ1-1	CASSQEENTEAFF	TGTGCCAGCTCACAGGAGGAGAACACTGAAGCTTTCTTT
NA	TRBD1	TRBV10-2	TRBJ1-6	CASSESNRGNSPLHF	TGCGCCAGCAGTGAGTCGAACAGGGGGAATTCACCCCTCCACTTT
few	TRBD1	TRBV7-3	TRBJ1-5	CASSFTGTGLFRGQPQHF	TGTGCCAGCAGCTTCACCGGGACAGGGCTATTCAGGGGTCAGCCCCAGCATTTT
NA	TRBD1	TRBV7-9	TRBJ1-5	CASSPQGQPQHF	TGTGCCAGCAGCCCACAGGGGCAGCCCCAGCATTTT
NA	NA	TRBV18	TRBJ1-3	CASSPPAGNTIYF	TGTGCCAGCTCACCACCCGCTGGAAACACCATATATTTT
NA	TRBD1	TRBV30	TRBJ1-2	CAWDGTGDRSYTF	TGTGCCTGGGACGGGACAGGTGATCGGAGTTACACCTTC
NA	TRBD1	TRBV7-2	TRBJ1-3	CASSFGQVVGGNTIYF	TGTGCCAGCAGCTTTGGACAGGTTGTCGGGGGAAACACCATATATTTT
once	NA	TRBV19	TRBJ1-2	CASSRHIYGYTF	TGTGCCAGTAGTAGACACATCTATGGCTACACCTTC
NA	NA	TRBV28	TRBJ1-1	CASGRREMNTEAFF	TGTGCCAGCGGAAGACGGGAGATGAACACTGAAGCTTTCTTT
NA	NA	TRBV6-5	TRBJ2-3	CASAGQASTDTQYF	TGTGCCAGCGCTGGTCAAGCGTCAACAGATACGCAGTATTTT
NA	NA	TRBV29-1	TRBJ1-6	CSVEAGANSPLHF	TGCAGCGTTGAAGCAGGGGCTAATTCACCCCTCCACTTT
NA	TRBD2	TRBV3-1/TRBV3-2	TRBJ2-1	CASSLLAAGGYNEQFF	TGTGCCAGCAGCCTGTTAGCAGCGGGGGGATACAATGAGCAGTTCTTC
NA	NA	TRBV3-1/TRBV3-2	TRBJ1-1	CASSQYRNTEAFF	TGTGCCAGCAGCCAATACAGGAACACTGAAGCTTTCTTT
NA	NA	TRBV12-3/TRBV12-4	TRBJ1-4	CASGDFTGEKLFF	TGTGCCAGCGGGGACTTCACGGGTGAAAAACTGTTTTTT
NA	TRBD1	TRBV11-2	TRBJ1-2	CASSLAQGANYGYTF	TGTGCCAGCAGCTTAGCGCAGGGGGCTAACTATGGCTACACCTTC
NA	NA	TRBV4-1	TRBJ2-1	CASSLTDSSYNEQFF	TGCGCCAGCAGTTTGACAGATAGCTCCTACAATGAGCAGTTCTTC
NA	NA	TRBV5-5	TRBJ1-1	CASSLDRDTEAFF	TGTGCCAGCAGCTTGGACAGGGACACTGAAGCTTTCTTT
few	TRBD2	TRBV19	TRBJ2-3	CASSFRAGSTDTQYF	TGTGCCAGTAGTTTTCGAGCGGGGAGCACAGATACGCAGTATTTT
NA	NA	TRBV30	TRBJ1-1	CAWSGYRNTEAFF	TGTGCCTGGAGTGGGTACAGGAACACTGAAGCTTTCTTT
once	NA	TRBV10-3	TRBJ1-2	CAISDRGGNYGYTF	TGTGCCATCAGTGATCGGGGGGGGAACTATGGCTACACCTTC
NA	TRBD1	TRBV7-2	TRBJ1-6	CASSLPGQGVSDMHSPLHF	TGTGCCAGCAGCTTACCGGGACAGGGGGTCTCGGATATGCATTCACCCCTCCACTTT